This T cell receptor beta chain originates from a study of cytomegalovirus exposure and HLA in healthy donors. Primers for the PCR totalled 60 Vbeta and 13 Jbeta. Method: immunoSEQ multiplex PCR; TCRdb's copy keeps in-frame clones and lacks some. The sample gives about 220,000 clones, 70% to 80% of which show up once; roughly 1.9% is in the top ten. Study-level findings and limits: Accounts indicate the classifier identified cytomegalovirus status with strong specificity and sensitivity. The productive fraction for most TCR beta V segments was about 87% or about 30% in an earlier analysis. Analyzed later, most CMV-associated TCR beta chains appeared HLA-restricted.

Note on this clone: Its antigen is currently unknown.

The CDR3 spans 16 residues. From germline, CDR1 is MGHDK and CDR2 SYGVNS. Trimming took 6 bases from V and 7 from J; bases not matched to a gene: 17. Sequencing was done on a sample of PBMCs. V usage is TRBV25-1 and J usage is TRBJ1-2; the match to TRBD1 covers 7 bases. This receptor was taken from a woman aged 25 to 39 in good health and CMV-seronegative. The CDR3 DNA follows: TGTGCCAGCAGCTCAGAAAGAGGACAGGTGGCGATTGGCTACACCTTC. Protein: CASSSERGQVAIGYTF.